These T cell receptor beta chains were read from a single sample in a study of shared clonotypes between healthy human individuals. Clones were sequenced by immunoSEQ multiplex PCR, and TCRdb holds only the in-frame ones, with some missing. The table has around 510,000 clones, about 96% seen once. Sequencing was done on a sample of naive CD4+ T cells sorted from blood. All receptors derive from a woman aged 25 to 39 in good health. CDR3s include the opening cysteine and the closing phenylalanine or tryptophan. The order of the fields is D gene, V gene, clone size, J gene, CDR3 length, CDR3 protein, CDR3 DNA. D genes are given only for firm matches. Only part of the rows carry a size: once, few, many, or a class if the clone is expanded.

-	TRBV2	-	TRBJ1-4	12	CASSGGGEKLFF	TGTGCCAGCAGTGGGGGCGGTGAAAAACTGTTTTTT
TRBD2	TRBV7-9	-	TRBJ2-1	17	CASSLGFSGRRDNEQFF	TGTGCCAGCAGCTTAGGTTTTAGCGGGAGGCGGGACAATGAGCAGTTCTTC
-	TRBV7-9	-	TRBJ2-2	15	CASSLEVVNTGELFF	TGTGCCAGCAGCTTAGAGGTCGTTAACACCGGGGAGCTGTTTTTT
-	TRBV10-3	-	TRBJ2-1	13	CAINRDEGNEQFF	TGTGCCATCAACCGGGACGAAGGCAATGAGCAGTTCTTC
-	TRBV19	-	TRBJ2-1	15	CASSPGGLLGNEQFF	TGTGCCAGTAGTCCCGGGGGACTTCTGGGGAATGAGCAGTTCTTC
-	TRBV5-1	-	TRBJ1-2	14	CASSLEPKNSGITF	TGCGCCAGCAGCTTGGAACCTAAGAACAGCGGTATAACCTTC
-	TRBV11-2	once	TRBJ2-7	16	CASSSPSIARLGEQYF	TGTGCCAGCAGCTCCCCCTCGATTGCCAGGTTGGGGGAGCAGTACTTC
-	TRBV27	-	TRBJ1-1	14	CASRRGLENTEAFF	TGTGCCAGCCGTCGAGGGCTAGAGAACACTGAAGCTTTCTTT
-	TRBV28	-	TRBJ2-7	15	CASSYPVRGMAEQYF	TGTGCCAGCAGCTACCCGGTTCGGGGAATGGCCGAGCAGTACTTC
-	TRBV28	-	TRBJ2-3	14	CASSSGDSGDTQYF	TGTGCCAGCAGTTCCGGGGATTCGGGAGATACGCAGTATTTT
TRBD1	TRBV10-3	-	TRBJ2-1	16	CAISAAGTVSYNEQFF	TGTGCCATCAGTGCAGCCGGGACAGTCTCCTACAATGAGCAGTTCTTC
TRBD1	TRBV2	-	TRBJ1-2	12	CASKQGAHGYTF	TGTGCCAGCAAACAGGGGGCGCATGGCTACACCTTC
-	TRBV6-1	once	TRBJ1-1	14	CASSDGGMNTEAFF	TGTGCCAGCAGTGACGGAGGTATGAACACTGAAGCTTTCTTT
TRBD1	TRBV5-1	-	TRBJ2-7	14	CASSLRDSAYEQYF	TGCGCCAGCAGCCTTCGGGACAGTGCCTACGAGCAGTACTTC
-	TRBV19	once	TRBJ2-7	14	CASSTRGPTYEQYF	TGTGCCAGTAGTACTAGAGGCCCCACCTACGAGCAGTACTTC
-	TRBV4-1	once	TRBJ2-7	16	CASSQEGLSRTYEQYF	TGCGCCAGCAGCCAAGAAGGACTCTCACGCACCTACGAGCAGTACTTC
TRBD1	TRBV28	-	TRBJ1-1	15	CASRSGGAESTEAFF	TGTGCCAGCAGATCAGGGGGCGCAGAGAGCACTGAAGCTTTCTTT
-	TRBV29-1	-	TRBJ1-1	12	CSVLTVNTEAFF	TGCAGCGTTCTAACAGTGAACACTGAAGCTTTCTTT
-	TRBV7-9	-	TRBJ1-3	14	CASSLVVSGNTIYF	TGTGCCAGCAGCTTAGTGGTCTCTGGAAACACCATATATTTT
-	TRBV5-1	-	TRBJ2-4	14	CASSLEWDPGIQYF	TGCGCCAGCAGCTTGGAGTGGGATCCTGGCATTCAGTACTTC
TRBD2	TRBV9	few	TRBJ2-1	15	CASSVIAGGVEEQFF	TGTGCCAGCAGCGTGATAGCGGGAGGGGTGGAGGAGCAGTTCTTC
-	TRBV7-6	-	TRBJ2-5	15	CASSLGWELQETQYF	TGTGCCAGCAGCTTGGGATGGGAACTTCAAGAGACCCAGTACTTC
TRBD2	TRBV5-1	-	TRBJ2-7	15	CASSLASGSSYEQYF	TGCGCCAGCAGCTTGGCTAGCGGGAGCTCCTACGAGCAGTACTTC
-	TRBV5-1	-	TRBJ1-1	15	CASSETGTTYTEAFF	TGCGCCAGCAGCGAGACCGGGACAACCTACACTGAAGCTTTCTTT
-	TRBV28	-	TRBJ2-3	14	CASSSGTQRDTQYF	TGTGCCAGCAGTTCCGGGACCCAAAGAGATACGCAGTATTTT
TRBD1	TRBV5-1	-	TRBJ1-2	14	CASSAQGDFHGYTF	TGCGCCAGCAGCGCACAGGGGGACTTTCATGGCTACACCTTC
-	TRBV18	-	TRBJ1-5	16	CASSEYVEDSNQPQHF	TGTGCCAGCTCTGAGTACGTCGAAGATAGCAATCAGCCCCAGCATTTT
-	TRBV25-1	-	TRBJ2-1	14	CASGGQNQYNEQFF	TGTGCCAGCGGGGGCCAGAACCAATACAATGAGCAGTTCTTC
-	TRBV15	-	TRBJ2-3	14	CATSRDRGTDTQYF	TGTGCCACCAGCAGAGATCGAGGTACAGATACGCAGTATTTT
-	TRBV6-5	once	TRBJ2-5	15	CASSLAGDSQETQYF	TGTGCCAGCAGTTTGGCAGGAGATTCCCAAGAGACCCAGTACTTC
-	TRBV6-5	-	TRBJ2-3	13	CASRPLRRDTQYF	TGTGCCAGCCGTCCTTTACGAAGGGATACGCAGTATTTT
TRBD1	TRBV29-1	-	TRBJ1-1	13	CSADRGLNTEAFF	TGCAGCGCAGACAGGGGATTGAACACTGAAGCTTTCTTT
TRBD2	TRBV2	-	TRBJ2-5	16	CASSERAGGIEETQYF	TGTGCCAGCAGTGAACGGGCGGGAGGGATTGAAGAGACCCAGTACTTC
-	TRBV29-1	-	TRBJ2-1	14	CSVGFPGGYNEQFF	TGCAGCGTCGGTTTCCCTGGGGGTTACAATGAGCAGTTCTTC
TRBD2	TRBV5-1	-	TRBJ2-3	20	CASRPLPGLAGGGGTDTQYF	TGCGCCAGCAGACCTCTACCGGGACTAGCGGGAGGAGGGGGCACAGATACGCAGTATTTT